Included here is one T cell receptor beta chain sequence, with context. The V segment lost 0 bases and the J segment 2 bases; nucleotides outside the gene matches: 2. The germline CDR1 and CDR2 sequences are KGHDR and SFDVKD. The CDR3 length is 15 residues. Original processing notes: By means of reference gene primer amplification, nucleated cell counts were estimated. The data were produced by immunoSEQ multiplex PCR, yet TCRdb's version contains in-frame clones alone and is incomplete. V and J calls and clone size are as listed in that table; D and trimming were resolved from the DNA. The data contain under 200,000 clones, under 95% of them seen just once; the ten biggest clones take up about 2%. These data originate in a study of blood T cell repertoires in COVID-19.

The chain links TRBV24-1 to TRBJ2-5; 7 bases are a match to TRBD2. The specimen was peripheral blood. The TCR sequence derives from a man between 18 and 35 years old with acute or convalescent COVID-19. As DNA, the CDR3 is TGTGCCACCAGTGATTTGGGAGCGGGGCAAGAGACCCAGTACTTC. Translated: CATSDLGAGQETQYF.